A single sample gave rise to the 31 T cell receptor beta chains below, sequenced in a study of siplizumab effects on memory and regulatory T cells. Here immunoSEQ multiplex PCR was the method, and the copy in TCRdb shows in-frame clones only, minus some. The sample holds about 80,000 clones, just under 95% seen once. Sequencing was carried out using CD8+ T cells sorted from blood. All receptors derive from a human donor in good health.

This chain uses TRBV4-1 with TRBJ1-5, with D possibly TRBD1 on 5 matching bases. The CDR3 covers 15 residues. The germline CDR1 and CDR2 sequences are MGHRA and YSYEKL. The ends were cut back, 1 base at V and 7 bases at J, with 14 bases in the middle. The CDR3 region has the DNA TGCGCCAGCAGCCAAGGTCCCAGGGAGGGCCAGCCCCAGCATTTT. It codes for CASSQGPREGQPQHF.

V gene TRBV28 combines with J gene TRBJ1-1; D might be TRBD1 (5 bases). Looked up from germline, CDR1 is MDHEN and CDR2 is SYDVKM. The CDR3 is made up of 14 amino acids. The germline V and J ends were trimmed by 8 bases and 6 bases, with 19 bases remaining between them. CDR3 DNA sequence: TGTGCCAGCGTCTTCCGGGGGGTGATGGCTGAAGCTTTCTTT. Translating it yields CASVFRGVMAEAFF.

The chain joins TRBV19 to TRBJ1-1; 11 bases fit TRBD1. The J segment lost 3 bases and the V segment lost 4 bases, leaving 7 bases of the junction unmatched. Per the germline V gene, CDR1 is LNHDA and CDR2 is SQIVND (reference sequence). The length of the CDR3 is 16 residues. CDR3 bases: TGTGCCAGTAGTAATAGGGACAGGGGGTCCGACACTGAAGCTTTCTTT. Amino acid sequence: CASSNRDRGSDTEAFF. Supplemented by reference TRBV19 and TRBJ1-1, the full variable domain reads DGGITQSPKYLFRKEGQNVTLSCEQNLNHDAMYWYRQDPGQGLRLIYYSQIVNDFQKGDIAEGYSVSREKKESFPLTVTSAQKNPTAFYLCASSNRDRGSDTEAFFGQGTRLTVV.

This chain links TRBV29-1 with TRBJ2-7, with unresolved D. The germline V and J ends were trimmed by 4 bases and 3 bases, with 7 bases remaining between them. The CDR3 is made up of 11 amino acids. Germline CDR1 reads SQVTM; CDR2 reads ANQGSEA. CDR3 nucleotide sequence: TGCAGCGTTGGGGTGGACTACGAGCAGTACTTC. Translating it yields CSVGVDYEQYF.

CDR3 sequence (DNA): TGTGCCAGCGGAGCGGGTGAAAACACCGGGGAGCTGTTTTTT. This gives the protein CASGAGENTGELFF. The V gene is TRBV6-5, the J gene TRBJ2-2; D is possibly TRBD2 (6 bases). Germline V gene lookup returns CDR1 MNHEY and CDR2 SVGAGI. The V gene lost 8 bases and the J gene lost 2 bases, with 12 bases spanning the gap. This CDR3 is built from 14 residues.

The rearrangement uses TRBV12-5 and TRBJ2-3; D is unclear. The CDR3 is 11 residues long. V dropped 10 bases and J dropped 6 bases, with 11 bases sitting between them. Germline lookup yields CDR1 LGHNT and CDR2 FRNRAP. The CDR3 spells CATDSPDTQYF. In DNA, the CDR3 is TGTGCTACCGACTCCCCCGATACGCAGTATTTT.

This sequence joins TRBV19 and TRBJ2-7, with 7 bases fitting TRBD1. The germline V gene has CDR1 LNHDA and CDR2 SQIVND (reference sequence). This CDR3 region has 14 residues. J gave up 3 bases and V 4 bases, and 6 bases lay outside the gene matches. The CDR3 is CASSKGQVHYEQYF. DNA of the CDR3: TGTGCCAGTAGTAAAGGACAGGTTCACTACGAGCAGTACTTC.

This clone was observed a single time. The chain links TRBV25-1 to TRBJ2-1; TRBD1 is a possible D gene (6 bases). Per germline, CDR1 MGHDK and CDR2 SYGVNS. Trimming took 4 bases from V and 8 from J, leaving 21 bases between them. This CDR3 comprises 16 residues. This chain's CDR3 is CASSGLRDTIFDEQFF. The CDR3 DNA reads TGTGCCAGCAGTGGTCTGAGGGACACTATCTTTGATGAGCAGTTCTTC.

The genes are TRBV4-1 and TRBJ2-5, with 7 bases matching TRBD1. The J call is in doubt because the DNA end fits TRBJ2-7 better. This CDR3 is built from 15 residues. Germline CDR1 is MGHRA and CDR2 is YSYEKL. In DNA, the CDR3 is TGCGCCAGCAGCCAAGAGGGGACAGCTCCCTACGAGCAGTACTTC. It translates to CASSQEGTAPYEQYF.

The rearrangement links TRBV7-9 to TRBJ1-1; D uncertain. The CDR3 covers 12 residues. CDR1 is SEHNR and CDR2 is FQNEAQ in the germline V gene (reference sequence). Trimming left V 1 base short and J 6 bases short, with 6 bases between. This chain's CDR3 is CASSLVQSEAFF. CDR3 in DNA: TGTGCCAGCAGCTTAGTACAGTCTGAAGCTTTCTTT.

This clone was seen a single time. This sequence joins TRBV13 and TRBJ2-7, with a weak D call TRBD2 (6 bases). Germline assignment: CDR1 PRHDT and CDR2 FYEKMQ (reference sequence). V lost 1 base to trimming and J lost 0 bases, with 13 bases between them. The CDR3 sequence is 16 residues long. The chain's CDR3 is CASSLVAGTGSYEQYF. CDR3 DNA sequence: TGTGCCAGCAGCTTAGTCGCGGGAACGGGCTCCTACGAGCAGTACTTC.

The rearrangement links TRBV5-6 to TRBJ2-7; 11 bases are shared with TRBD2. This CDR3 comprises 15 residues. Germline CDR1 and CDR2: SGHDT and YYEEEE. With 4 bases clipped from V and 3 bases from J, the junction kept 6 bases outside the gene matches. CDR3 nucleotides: TGTGCCAGCAGCGATCCGGGACTAGCGGTCTACGAGCAGTACTTC. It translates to CASSDPGLAVYEQYF.

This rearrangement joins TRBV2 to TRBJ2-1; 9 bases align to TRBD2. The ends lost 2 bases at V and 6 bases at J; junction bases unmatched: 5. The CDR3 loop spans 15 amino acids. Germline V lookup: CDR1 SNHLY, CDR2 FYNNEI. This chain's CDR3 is CASSEPSGNGNEQFF. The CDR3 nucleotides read TGTGCCAGCAGTGAACCTAGCGGGAATGGCAATGAGCAGTTCTTC.

This CDR3 is CASSHGSGIKSYEQYF. DNA of the CDR3: TGTGCCAGCAGTCACGGGTCGGGGATTAAGTCCTACGAGCAGTACTTC. The rearrangement joins TRBV2 to TRBJ2-7, with D tentatively TRBD2 (5 bases). CDR3 length: 16 residues. CDR1 and CDR2 from the germline V gene are SNHLY and FYNNEI. Deletions cut 5 bases from V and 1 base from J, with 18 bases between.

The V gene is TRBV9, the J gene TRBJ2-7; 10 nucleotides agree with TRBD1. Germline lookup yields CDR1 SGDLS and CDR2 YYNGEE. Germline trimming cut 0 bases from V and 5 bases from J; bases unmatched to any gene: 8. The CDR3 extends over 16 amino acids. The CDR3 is CASSVEGGQGQDEQYF. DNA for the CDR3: TGTGCCAGCAGCGTAGAGGGGGGACAGGGGCAGGACGAGCAGTACTTC.

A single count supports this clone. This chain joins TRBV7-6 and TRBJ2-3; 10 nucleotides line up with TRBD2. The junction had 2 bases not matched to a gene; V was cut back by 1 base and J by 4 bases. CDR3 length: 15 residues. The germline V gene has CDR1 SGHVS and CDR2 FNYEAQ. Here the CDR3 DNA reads TGTGCCAGCAGCTTAGGGACTAGCGGCCCAGATACGCAGTATTTT. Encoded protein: CASSLGTSGPDTQYF.

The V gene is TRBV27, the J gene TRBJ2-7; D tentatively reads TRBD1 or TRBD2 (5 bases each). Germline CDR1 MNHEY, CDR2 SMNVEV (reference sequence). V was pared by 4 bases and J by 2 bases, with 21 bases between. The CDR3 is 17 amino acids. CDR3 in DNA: TGTGCCAGCAGTTCGCAAGCAAGGGACCAATCGGCCTACGAGCAGTACTTC. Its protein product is CASSSQARDQSAYEQYF.

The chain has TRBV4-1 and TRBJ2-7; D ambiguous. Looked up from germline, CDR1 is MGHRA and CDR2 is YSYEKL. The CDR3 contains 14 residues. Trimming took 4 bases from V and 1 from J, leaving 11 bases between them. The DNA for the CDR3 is TGCGCCAGCAGCCCCAGCCTGGGATCCTACGAGCAGTACTTC. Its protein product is CASSPSLGSYEQYF.

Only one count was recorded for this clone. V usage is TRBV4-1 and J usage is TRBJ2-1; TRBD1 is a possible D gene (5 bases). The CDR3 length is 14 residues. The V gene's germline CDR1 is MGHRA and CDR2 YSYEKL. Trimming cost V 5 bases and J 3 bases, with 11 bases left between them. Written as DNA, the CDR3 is TGCGCCAGCAGCTTACCCAGGGTCTACAATGAGCAGTTCTTC. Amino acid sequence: CASSLPRVYNEQFF.

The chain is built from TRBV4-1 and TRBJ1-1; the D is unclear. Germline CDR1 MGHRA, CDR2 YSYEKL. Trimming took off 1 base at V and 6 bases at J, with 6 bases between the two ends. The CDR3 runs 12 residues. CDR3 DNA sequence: TGCGCCAGCAGCCAAGTTCGAGCTGAAGCTTTCTTT. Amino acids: CASSQVRAEAFF.

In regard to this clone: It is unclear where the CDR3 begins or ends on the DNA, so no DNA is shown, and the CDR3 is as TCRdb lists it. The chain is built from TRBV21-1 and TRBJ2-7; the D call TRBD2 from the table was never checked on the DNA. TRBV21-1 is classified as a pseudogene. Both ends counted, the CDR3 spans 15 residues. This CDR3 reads CASSKVGSGAYEQYF.

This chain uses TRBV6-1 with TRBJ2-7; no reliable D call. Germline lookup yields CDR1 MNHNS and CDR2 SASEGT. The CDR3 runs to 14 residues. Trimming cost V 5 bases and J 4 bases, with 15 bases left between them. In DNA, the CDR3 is TGTGCCAGCAGTTCTACCTCCTTGTGGTACGAGCAGTACTTC. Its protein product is CASSSTSLWYEQYF.

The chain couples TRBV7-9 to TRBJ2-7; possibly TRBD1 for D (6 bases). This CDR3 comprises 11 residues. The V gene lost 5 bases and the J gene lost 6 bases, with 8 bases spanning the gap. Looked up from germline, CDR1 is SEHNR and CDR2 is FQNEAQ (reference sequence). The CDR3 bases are TGTGCCAGCAGCGAGGGGGTCGAGCAGTACTTC. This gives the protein CASSEGVEQYF.

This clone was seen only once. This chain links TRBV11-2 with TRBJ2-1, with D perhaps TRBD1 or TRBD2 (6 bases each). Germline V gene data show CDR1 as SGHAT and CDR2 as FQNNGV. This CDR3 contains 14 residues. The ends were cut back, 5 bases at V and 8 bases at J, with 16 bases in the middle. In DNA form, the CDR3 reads TGTGCCAGCAGCCGGGGGCCCCCCCCCGATGAGCAGTTCTTC. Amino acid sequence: CASSRGPPPDEQFF.

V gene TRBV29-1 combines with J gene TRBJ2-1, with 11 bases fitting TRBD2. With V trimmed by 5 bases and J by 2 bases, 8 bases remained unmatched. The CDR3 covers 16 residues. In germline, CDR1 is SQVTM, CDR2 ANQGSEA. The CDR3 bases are TGCAGCGTTCCTACTAGCGGGAGAGGGACCTACAATGAGCAGTTCTTC. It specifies CSVPTSGRGTYNEQFF.

CDR3 region: CASGSRTSGVNTGELFF. CDR3 DNA sequence: TGTGCTAGTGGTTCTCGGACTAGCGGAGTGAACACCGGGGAGCTGTTTTTT. The chain recombines TRBV12-5 with TRBJ2-2; TRBD2 matches at 10 bases. The CDR3 is made up of 17 amino acids. CDR1 LGHNT and CDR2 FRNRAP come from the germline V gene. Germline trimming cut 4 bases from V and 1 base from J; bases unmatched to any gene: 6.

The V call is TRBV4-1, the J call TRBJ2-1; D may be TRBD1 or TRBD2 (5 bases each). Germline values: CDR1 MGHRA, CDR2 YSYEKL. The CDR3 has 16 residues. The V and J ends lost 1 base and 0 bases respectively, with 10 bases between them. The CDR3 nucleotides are TGCGCCAGCAGCCAAGCGGGACGGAGCTCCTACAATGAGCAGTTCTTC. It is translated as CASSQAGRSSYNEQFF.

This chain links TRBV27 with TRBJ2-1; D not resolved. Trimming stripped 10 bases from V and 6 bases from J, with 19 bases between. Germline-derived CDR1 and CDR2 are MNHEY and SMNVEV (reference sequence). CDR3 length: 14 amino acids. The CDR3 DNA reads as TGTGCCACCTCTGGGATACCCGCACTCAATGAGCAGTTCTTC. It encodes CATSGIPALNEQFF.

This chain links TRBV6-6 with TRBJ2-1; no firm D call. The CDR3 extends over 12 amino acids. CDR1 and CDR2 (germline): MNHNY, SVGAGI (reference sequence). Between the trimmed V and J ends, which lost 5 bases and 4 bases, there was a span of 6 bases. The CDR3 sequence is CASSRPYNEQFF. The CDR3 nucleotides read TGTGCCAGCAGTAGACCATACAATGAGCAGTTCTTC.

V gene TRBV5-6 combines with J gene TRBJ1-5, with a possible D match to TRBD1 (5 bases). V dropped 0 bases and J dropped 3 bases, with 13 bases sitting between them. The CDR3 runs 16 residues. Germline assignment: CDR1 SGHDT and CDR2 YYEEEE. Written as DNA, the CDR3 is TGTGCCAGCAGCTTGGCCTCAGGGTGGGCCAATCAGCCCCAGCATTTT. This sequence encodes CASSLASGWANQPQHF.

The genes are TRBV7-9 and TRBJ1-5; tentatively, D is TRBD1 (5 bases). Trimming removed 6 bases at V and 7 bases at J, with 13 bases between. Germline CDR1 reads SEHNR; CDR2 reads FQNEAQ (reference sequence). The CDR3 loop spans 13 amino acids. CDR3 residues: CASSRDLGQPQHF. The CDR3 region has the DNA TGTGCCAGCAGTCGGGACCTCGGCCAGCCCCAGCATTTT.